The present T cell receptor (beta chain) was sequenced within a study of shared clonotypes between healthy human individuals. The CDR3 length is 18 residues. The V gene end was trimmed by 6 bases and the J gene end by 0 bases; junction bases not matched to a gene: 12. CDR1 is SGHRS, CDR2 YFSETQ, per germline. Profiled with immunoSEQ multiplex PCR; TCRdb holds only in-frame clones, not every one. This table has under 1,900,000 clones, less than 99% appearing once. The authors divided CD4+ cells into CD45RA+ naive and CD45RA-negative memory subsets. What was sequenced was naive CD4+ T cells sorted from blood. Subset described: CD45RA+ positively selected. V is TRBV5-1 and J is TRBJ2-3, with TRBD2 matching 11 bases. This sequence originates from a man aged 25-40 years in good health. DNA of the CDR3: TGCGCCAGCACCCCTGCTATTAGCGGGAGGGGTAGCACAGATACGCAGTATTTT. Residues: CASTPAISGRGSTDTQYF.